This TCR beta chain appears in the sequencing data of a study of beta chain features in type 1 diabetes. Study background: Some 99 million sorted cells were examined across all samples. Study-level results: Shorter templates may be favored by PCR, equally so in patients and controls.

Worth noting for this clone: Its antigen is currently unknown.

Germline CDR1 MNHNY, CDR2 SVGAGI (reference sequence). Trimming took 6 bases from V and 9 from J; bases not matched to a gene: 16. The CDR3 has 16 residues. What was sequenced were expressed TCRB transcripts, since all of the isolated RNA had been reverse transcribed. TCRdb's copy holds only in-frame clones and misses some; the assay was immunoSEQ multiplex PCR. Here the sample spans about 40,000 clones, approximately 49% being singletons. The sample comprised central memory CD4+ T cells from blood. The chain uses TRBV6-6 and TRBJ2-1; 8 positions match TRBD1. This clonotype was sampled from a woman under 30 in good health. CDR3 in amino acids: CASSFLLTGEDREQFF. The CDR3 bases are TGTGCCAGCAGCTTCCTTTTGACAGGGGAGGACCGTGAGCAGTTCTTC.